A selection of T cell receptor beta chains follows, all from one sample in a study of blood T cell repertoires in COVID-19. Method: immunoSEQ multiplex PCR; TCRdb's copy keeps in-frame clones and lacks some. The data contain 430,000 or so clones, roughly 90% of them singletons. Sample: PBMCs or T cells enriched from blood (not recorded which). These receptors originate from a woman aged 18-29 years who had been exposed to COVID-19. The CDR3 runs from the conserved cysteine through the conserved F or W. The order of the fields is D gene, J gene, V gene, clone size, CDR3 DNA, CDR3 protein. The D gene is left open where the match is weak. Clone size, where shown, is once, few, many, or a class for clones that have expanded.

TRBD2 | TRBJ2-2 | TRBV6-5 | once | TGTGCCAGTACTGGGACTAGCGGAACCACCGGGGAGCTGTTTTTT | CASTGTSGTTGELFF
TRBD1 | TRBJ1-6 | TRBV9 | NA | TGTGCCAGCAGCGTATCCGCAGGGGGAAGCTCCTATAATTCACCCCTCCACTTT | CASSVSAGGSSYNSPLHF
NA | TRBJ1-1 | TRBV29-1 | NA | TGCAGCGTTGGGGAGGGGAACACTGAAGCTTTCTTT | CSVGEGNTEAFF
NA | TRBJ2-4 | TRBV9 | NA | TGTGCCAGCAGCGTAGAAGACACTTTAGCGACCGGGGTGAACATTCAGTACTTC | CASSVEDTLATGVNIQYF
TRBD1 | TRBJ2-7 | TRBV27 | NA | TGTGCCAGCAGTTTATCGGGGACAGGGGCCTACGAGCAGTACTTC | CASSLSGTGAYEQYF
TRBD1 | TRBJ2-7 | TRBV6-5 | NA | TGTGCCAGCACCAGGGACAGGGTCTCCAACGAGCAGTACTTC | CASTRDRVSNEQYF
NA | TRBJ1-4 | TRBV28 | NA | TGTGCCACCAGAGGAGGTAATGAAAAACTGTTTTTT | CATRGGNEKLFF
TRBD2 | TRBJ2-7 | TRBV20-1 | once | TGCAGTGCAAGTAGCGGGAGGCTAGCCTACGAGCAGTACTTC | CSASSGRLAYEQYF
NA | TRBJ2-7 | TRBV10-2 | NA | TGCGCCAGCAGTGAGAAGCGGCGGGACGACGAGCAGTACTTC | CASSEKRRDDEQYF
NA | TRBJ1-4 | TRBV29-1 | NA | TGCAGCGTGGGAGTTACTAATGAAAAACTGTTTTTT | CSVGVTNEKLFF
NA | TRBJ2-2 | TRBV28 | NA | TGTGCCAGCAGTTTGGGGGGGAACACCGGGGAGCTGTTTTTT | CASSLGGNTGELFF
NA | TRBJ1-4 | TRBV28 | NA | TGTGCCAGCAGTCCCTCAGGGTTCAGGAAAGGGGAACTGTTTTTT | CASSPSGFRKGELFF
TRBD2 | TRBJ2-1 | TRBV28 | NA | TGTGCCAGCAGTTTCCGCTCGCGACTAGCGGGAGTTCTAAACTCCTACAATGAGCAGTTCTTC | CASSFRSRLAGVLNSYNEQFF
TRBD2 | TRBJ2-1 | TRBV27 | NA | TGTGCCAGCAGTTTATCTAGCGGGATCTCCTACAATGAGCAGTTCTTC | CASSLSSGISYNEQFF
TRBD1 | TRBJ2-2 | TRBV3-1/TRBV3-2 | NA | TGTGCCAGCAGTCAACAAGACAGGGACGGGGAGCTGTTTTTT | CASSQQDRDGELFF